Listed here are 3 T cell receptor beta chains from one sample, sequenced in a study of identical twins. In TCRdb, the 5' RACE reads were re-called with MiXCR into one record per CDR3 protein. This sample has 500,000 to 650,000 distinct CDR3 sequences; 7.1% occur once, and the top ten carry around 1.6%. This sample was shared with a second study, whose subject was yellow fever vaccine responses in identical twins.

The sample consisted of PBMCs. These TCRs come from a woman between 18 and 29 years old in good health.

Here the CDR3 reads CASSPDPLPGNPNYGYTF. CDR3 bases: TGTGCCAGCAGCCCAGACCCATTACCAGGGAACCCAAACTATGGCTACACCTTC. This rearrangement joins TRBV4-2 to TRBJ1-2, with D possibly matching TRBD1 (5 bases). This CDR3 is built from 18 residues. The germline V gene encodes CDR1 LGHNA and CDR2 YNFKEQ. Trimming pared 4 bases from V and 2 bases from J, leaving 23 bases between.

This clonotype was detected many times. The genes are TRBV20-1 and TRBJ2-1; perhaps TRBD2 as D (5 bases). Germline CDR1 is DFQATT and CDR2 is SNEGSKA (reference sequence). This CDR3 is 15 amino acids long. V was cut by 0 bases and J by 8 bases, with 17 bases left in between. Written as DNA, the CDR3 is TGCAGTGCTAGAGAATTGGAGAGGCGGGCTGATGAGCAGTTCTTC. The encoded protein is CSARELERRADEQFF.

The V gene is TRBV15, the J gene TRBJ2-4; tentative D call: TRBD2 (6 bases). The germline V gene encodes CDR1 LNHNV and CDR2 YYDKDF (reference sequence). The CDR3 runs to 15 residues. V lost 5 bases to trimming and J lost 3 bases, with 14 bases between them. CDR3: CATSPGGGGKNIQYF. As DNA, the CDR3 is TGTGCCACCAGCCCCGGGGGAGGCGGCAAAAACATTCAGTACTTC.